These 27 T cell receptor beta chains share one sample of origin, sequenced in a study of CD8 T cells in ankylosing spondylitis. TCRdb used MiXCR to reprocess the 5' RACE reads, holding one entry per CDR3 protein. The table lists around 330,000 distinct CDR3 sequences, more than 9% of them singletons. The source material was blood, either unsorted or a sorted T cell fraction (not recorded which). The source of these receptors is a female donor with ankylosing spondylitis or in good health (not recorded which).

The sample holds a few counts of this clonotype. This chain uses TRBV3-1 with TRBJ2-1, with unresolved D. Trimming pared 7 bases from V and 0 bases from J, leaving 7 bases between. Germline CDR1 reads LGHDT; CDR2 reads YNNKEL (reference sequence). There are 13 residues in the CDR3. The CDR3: CASTSSSYNEQFF. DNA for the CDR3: TGTGCCAGCACCTCCTCCTCCTACAATGAGCAGTTCTTC.

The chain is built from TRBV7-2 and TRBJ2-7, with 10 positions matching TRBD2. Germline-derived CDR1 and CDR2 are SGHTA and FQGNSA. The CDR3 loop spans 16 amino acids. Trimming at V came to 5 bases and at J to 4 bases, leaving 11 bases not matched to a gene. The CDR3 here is CASSPSSGRGWYEQYF. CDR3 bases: TGTGCCAGCAGCCCCTCTAGCGGGAGAGGTTGGTACGAGCAGTACTTC.

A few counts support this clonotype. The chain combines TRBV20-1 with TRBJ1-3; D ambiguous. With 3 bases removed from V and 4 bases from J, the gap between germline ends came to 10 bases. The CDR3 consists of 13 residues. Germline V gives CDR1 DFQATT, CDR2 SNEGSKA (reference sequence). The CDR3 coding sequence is TGCAGTGCTAGCAAGGGAACGGGAAACACCATATATTTT. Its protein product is CSASKGTGNTIYF.

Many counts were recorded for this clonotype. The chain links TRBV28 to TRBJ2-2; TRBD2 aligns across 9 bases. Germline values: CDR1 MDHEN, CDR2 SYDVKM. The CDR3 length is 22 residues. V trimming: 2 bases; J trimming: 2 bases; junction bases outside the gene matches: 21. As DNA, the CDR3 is TGTGCCAGCAGTTTAATGGTAGCGGGAGTCTGGTACAAAGGATCTAACACCGGGGAGCTGTTTTTT. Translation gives CASSLMVAGVWYKGSNTGELFF.

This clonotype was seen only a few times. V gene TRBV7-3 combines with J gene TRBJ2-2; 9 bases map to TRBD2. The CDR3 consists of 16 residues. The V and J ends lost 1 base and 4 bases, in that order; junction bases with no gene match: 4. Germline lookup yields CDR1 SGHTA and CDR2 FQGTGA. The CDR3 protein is CASSLNSGGSTGELFF. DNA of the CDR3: TGTGCCAGCAGCTTAAATAGCGGGGGCAGCACCGGGGAGCTGTTTTTT.

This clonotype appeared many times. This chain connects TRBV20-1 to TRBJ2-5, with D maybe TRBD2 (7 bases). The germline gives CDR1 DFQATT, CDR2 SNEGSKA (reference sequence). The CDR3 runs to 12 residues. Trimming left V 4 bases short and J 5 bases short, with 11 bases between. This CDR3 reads CSAKRGGETQYF. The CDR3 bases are TGCAGTGCTAAAAGGGGGGGCGAGACCCAGTACTTC.

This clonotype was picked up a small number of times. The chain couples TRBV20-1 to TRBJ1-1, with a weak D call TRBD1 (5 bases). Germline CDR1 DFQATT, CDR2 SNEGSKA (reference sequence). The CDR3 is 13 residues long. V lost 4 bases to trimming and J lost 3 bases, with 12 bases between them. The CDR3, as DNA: TGCAGTGCTACGGACGGGGGGTACACTGAAGCTTTCTTT. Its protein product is CSATDGGYTEAFF.

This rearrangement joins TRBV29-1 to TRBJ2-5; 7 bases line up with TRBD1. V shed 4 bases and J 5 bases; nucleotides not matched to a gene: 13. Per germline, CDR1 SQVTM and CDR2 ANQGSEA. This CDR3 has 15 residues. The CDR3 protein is CSVVPADRPKETQYF. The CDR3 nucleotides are TGCAGCGTTGTACCTGCGGACAGGCCTAAGGAGACCCAGTACTTC.

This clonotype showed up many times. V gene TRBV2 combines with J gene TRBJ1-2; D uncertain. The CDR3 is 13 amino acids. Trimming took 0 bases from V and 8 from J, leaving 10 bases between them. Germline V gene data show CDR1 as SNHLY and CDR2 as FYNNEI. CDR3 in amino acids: CASSEALRGGYTF. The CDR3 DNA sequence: TGTGCCAGCAGTGAAGCGCTTCGGGGAGGCTACACCTTC.

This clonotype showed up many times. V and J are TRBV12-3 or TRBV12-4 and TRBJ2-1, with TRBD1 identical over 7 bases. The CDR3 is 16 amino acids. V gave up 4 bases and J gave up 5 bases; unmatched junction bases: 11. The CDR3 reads CASSSPGQIRNNEQFF. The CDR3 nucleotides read TGTGCCAGCAGTTCCCCGGGACAGATACGGAACAATGAGCAGTTCTTC.

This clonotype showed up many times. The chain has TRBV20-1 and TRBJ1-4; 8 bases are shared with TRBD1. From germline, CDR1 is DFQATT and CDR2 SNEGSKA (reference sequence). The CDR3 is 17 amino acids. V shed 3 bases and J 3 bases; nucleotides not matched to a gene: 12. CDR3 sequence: CSASPYTGQGSNEKLFF. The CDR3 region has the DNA TGCAGTGCTAGCCCATATACTGGACAGGGATCTAATGAAAAACTGTTTTTT.

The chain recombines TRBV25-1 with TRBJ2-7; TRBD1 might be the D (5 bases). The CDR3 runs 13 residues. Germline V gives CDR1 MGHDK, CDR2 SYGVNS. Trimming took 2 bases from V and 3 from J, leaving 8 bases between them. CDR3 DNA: TGTGCCAGCAGTGAACAGGGTTACTACGAGCAGTACTTC. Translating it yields CASSEQGYYEQYF.

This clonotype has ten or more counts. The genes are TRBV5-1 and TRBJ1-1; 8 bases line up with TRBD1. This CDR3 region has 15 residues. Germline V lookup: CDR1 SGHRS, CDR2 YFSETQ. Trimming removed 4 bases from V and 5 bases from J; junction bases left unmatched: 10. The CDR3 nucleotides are TGCGCCAGCAGCATGGACAGGGTGGTATCAACTGAAGCTTTCTTT. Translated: CASSMDRVVSTEAFF.

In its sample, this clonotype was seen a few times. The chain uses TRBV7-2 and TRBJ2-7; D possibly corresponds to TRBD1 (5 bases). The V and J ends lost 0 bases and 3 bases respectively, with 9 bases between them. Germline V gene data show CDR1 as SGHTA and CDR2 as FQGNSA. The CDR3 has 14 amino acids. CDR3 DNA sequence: TGTGCCAGCAGCTTAGCGAACAGGTACTACGAGCAGTACTTC. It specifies CASSLANRYYEQYF.

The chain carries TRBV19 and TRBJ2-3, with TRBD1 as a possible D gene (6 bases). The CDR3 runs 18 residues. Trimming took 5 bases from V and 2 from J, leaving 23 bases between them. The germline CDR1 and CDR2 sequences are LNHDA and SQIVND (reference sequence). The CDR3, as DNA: TGTGCCAGTAGTGTGAAACCGGGACAAGTTTTAATCACAGATACGCAGTATTTT. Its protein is CASSVKPGQVLITDTQYF.

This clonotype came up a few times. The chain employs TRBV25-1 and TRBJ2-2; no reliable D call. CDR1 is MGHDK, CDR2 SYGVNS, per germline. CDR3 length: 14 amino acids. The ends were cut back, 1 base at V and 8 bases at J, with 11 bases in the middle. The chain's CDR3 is CASSESRVSGELFF. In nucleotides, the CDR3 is TGTGCCAGCAGTGAATCTCGGGTATCGGGGGAGCTGTTTTTT.

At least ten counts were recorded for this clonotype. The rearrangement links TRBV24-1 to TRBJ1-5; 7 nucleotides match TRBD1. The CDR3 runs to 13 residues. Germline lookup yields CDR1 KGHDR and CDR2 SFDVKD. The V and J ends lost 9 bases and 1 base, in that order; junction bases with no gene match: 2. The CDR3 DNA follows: TGTGCCACCGCACAGGGGAGCAATCAGCCCCAGCATTTT. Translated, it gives CATAQGSNQPQHF.

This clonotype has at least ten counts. CDR3 residues: CSATRDTLYGYTF. The CDR3 DNA is TGCAGTGCTACTAGGGACACCCTCTATGGCTACACCTTC. The rearrangement uses TRBV20-1 and TRBJ1-2; D possibly corresponds to TRBD1 (6 bases). Trimming pared 4 bases from V and 4 bases from J, leaving 13 bases between. CDR1 and CDR2 from the germline V gene are DFQATT and SNEGSKA (reference sequence). The CDR3 sequence is 13 residues long.

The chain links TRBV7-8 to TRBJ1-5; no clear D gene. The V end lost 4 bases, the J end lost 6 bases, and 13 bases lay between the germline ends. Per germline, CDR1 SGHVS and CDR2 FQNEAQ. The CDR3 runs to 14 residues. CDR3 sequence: CASSSSDRSQPQHF. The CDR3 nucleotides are TGTGCCAGCAGCTCCTCGGATCGGAGTCAGCCCCAGCATTTT.

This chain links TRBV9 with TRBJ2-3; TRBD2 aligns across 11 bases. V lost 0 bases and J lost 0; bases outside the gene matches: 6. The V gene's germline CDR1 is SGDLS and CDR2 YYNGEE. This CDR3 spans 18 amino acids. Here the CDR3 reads CASSVGLAGILSTDTQYF. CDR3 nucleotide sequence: TGTGCCAGCAGCGTAGGACTAGCGGGGATCCTTAGCACAGATACGCAGTATTTT.

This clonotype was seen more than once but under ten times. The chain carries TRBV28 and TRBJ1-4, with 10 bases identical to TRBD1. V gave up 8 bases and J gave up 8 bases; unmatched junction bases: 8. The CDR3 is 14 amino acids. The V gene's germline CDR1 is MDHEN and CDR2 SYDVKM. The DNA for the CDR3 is TGTGCCAGCGAAAAGGGGACAGGGGAGGAAAAACTGTTTTTT. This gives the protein CASEKGTGEEKLFF.

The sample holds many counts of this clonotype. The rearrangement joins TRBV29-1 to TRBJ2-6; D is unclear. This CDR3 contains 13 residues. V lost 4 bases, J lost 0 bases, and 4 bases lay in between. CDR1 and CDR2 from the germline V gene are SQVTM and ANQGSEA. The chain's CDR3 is CSVAVSGANVLTF. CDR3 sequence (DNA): TGCAGCGTTGCGGTCTCTGGGGCCAACGTCCTGACTTTC. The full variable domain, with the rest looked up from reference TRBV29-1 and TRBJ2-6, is SAVISQKPSRDICQRGTSLTIQCQVDSQVTMMFWYRQQPGQSLTLIATANQGSEATYESGFVIDKFPISRPNLTFSTLTVSNMSPEDSSIYLCSVAVSGANVLTFGAGSRLTVL.

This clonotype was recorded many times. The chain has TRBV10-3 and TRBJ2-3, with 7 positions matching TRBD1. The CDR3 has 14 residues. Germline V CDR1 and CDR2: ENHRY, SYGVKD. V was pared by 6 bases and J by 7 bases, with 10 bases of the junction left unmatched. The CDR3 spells CAIRGTATQHTQYF. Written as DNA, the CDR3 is TGTGCCATCAGGGGGACAGCTACACAACATACGCAGTATTTT.

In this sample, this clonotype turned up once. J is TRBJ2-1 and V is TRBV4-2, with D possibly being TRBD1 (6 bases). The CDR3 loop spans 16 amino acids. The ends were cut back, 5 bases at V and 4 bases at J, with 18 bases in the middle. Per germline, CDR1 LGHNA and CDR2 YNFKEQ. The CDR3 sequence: CASSGTGTSGYNEQFF. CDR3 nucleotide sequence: TGTGCCAGCAGCGGAACCGGGACAAGTGGTTACAATGAGCAGTTCTTC.

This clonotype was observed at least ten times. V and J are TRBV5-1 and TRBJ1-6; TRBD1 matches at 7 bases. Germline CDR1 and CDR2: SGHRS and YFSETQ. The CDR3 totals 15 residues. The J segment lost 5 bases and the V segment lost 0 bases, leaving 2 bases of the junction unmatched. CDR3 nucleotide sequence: TGCGCCAGCAGCTTGGAGGGACAGAATAATTCACCCCTCCACTTT. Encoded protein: CASSLEGQNNSPLHF.

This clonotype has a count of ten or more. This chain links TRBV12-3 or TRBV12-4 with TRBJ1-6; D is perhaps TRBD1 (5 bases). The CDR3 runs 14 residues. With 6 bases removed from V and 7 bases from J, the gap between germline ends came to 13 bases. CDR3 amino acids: CASSLPGRNSPLHF. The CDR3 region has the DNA TGTGCCAGCAGCTTACCGGGGCGCAATTCACCCCTCCACTTT.

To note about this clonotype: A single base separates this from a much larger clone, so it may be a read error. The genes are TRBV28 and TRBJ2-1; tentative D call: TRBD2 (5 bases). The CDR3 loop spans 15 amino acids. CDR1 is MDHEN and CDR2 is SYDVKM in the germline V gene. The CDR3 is CANSSLGREYNEQFF. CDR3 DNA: TGTGCCAACAGTTCCCTGGGGAGAGAATACAATGAGCAGTTCTTC.